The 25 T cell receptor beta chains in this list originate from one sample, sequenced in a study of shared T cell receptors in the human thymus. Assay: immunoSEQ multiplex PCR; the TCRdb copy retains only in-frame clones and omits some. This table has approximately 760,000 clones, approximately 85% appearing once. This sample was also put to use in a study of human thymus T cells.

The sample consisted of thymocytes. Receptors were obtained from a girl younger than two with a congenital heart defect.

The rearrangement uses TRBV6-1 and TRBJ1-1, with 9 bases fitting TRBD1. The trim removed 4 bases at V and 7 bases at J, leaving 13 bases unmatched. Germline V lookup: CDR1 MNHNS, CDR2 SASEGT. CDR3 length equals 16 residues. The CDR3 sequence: CASSGNRDRVRFEAFF. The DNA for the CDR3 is TGTGCCAGCAGTGGCAACCGGGACAGGGTTAGATTTGAAGCTTTCTTT.

CDR3: CASSPIGDSYEQYF. CDR3 DNA: TGTGCCAGCAGCCCGATCGGGGACTCCTACGAGCAGTACTTC. The genes are TRBV5-6 and TRBJ2-7; TRBD2 might be the D (5 bases). The CDR3 contains 14 residues. The germline V and J ends were trimmed by 4 bases and 0 bases, with 11 bases remaining between them. Germline CDR1 and CDR2: SGHDT and YYEEEE.

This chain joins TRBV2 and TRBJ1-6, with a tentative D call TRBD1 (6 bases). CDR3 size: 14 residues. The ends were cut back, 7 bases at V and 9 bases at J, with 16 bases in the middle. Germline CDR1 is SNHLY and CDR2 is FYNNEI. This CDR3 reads CASNGAGERSPLHF. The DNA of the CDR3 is TGTGCCAGCAACGGGGCAGGGGAACGTTCACCCCTCCACTTT. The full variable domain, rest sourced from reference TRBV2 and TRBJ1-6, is EPEVTQTPSHQVTQMGQEVILRCVPISNHLYFYWYRQILGQKVEFLVSFYNNEISEKSEIFDDQFSVERPDGSNFTLKIRSTKLEDSAMYFCASNGAGERSPLHFGNGTRLTVT.

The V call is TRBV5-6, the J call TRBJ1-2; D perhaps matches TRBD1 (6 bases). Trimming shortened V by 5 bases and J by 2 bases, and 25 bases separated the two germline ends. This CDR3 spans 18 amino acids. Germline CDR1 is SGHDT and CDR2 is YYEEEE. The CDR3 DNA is TGTGCCAGCAGTTTGCTCCAGGGGCCAAGTGGCCGGAACTATGGCTACACCTTC. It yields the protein CASSLLQGPSGRNYGYTF.

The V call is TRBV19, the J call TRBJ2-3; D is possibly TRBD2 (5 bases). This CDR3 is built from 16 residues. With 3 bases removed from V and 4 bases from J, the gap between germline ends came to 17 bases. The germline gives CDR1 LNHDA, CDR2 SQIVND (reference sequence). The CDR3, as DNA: TGTGCCAGTAGTATCGGACTCCTACTCCAGGCAGATACGCAGTATTTT. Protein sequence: CASSIGLLLQADTQYF.

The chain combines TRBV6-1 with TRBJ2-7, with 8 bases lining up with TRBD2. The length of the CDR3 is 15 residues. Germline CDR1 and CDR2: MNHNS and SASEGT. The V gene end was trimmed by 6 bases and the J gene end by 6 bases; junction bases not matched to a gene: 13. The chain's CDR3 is CASSGSPGGASEQYF. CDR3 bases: TGTGCCAGCAGCGGGTCCCCCGGGGGGGCGAGCGAGCAGTACTTC.

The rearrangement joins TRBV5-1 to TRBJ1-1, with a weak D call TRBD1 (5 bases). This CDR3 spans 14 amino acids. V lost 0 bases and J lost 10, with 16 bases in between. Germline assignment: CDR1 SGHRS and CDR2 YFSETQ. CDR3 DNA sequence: TGCGCCAGCAGCTTGGGGCAGGGCCCATCTAGAGCTTTCTTT. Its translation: CASSLGQGPSRAFF.

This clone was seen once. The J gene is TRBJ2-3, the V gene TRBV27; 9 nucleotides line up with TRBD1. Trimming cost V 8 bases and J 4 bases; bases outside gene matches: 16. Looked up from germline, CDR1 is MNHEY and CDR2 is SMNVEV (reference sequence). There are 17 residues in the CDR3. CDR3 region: CASGLGPTGGNPDTQYF. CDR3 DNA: TGTGCCAGCGGCCTAGGGCCTACAGGGGGCAACCCAGATACGCAGTATTTT.

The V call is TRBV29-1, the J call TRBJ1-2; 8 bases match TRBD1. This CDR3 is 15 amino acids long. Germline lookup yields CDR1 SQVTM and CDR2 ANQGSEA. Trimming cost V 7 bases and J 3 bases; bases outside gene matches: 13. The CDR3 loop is CSAATPTTGDYGYTF. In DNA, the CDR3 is TGCAGCGCCGCGACCCCGACGACAGGGGACTATGGCTACACCTTC.

This CDR3 is CASGTDTKGYTF. The CDR3 DNA reads TGTGCCAGCGGGACAGACACCAAAGGCTACACCTTC. V is TRBV9 and J is TRBJ1-2; 7 bases are shared with TRBD1. CDR3 size: 12 residues. J gave up 8 bases and V 7 bases, and 8 bases lay outside the gene matches. CDR1 is SGDLS, CDR2 YYNGEE, per germline.

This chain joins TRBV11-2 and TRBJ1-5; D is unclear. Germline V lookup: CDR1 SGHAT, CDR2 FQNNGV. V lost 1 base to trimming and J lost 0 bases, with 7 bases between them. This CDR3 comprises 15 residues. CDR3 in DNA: TGTGCCAGCAGCTTAGGCACAGCTAGCAATCAGCCCCAGCATTTT. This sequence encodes CASSLGTASNQPQHF.

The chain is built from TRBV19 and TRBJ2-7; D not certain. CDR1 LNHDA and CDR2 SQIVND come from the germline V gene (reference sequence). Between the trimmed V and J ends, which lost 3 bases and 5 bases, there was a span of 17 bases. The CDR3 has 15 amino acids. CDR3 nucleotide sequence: TGTGCCAGTAGTATTTTCGGTAGTCCTCAAAACGAGCAGTACTTC. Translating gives CASSIFGSPQNEQYF.

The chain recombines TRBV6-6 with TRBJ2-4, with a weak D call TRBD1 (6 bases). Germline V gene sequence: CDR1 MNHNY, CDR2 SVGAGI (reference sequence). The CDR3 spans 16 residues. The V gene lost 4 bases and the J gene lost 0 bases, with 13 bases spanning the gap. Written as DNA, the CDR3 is TGTGCCAGCAGTTTGACAGGTGGGCTAGCCAAAAACATTCAGTACTTC. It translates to CASSLTGGLAKNIQYF.

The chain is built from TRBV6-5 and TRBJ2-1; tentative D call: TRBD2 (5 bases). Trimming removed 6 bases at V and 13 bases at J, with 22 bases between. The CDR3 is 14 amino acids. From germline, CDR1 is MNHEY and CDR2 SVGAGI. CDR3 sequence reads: CASSSLLFRDRQFF. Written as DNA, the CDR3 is TGTGCCAGCAGCTCTCTATTATTCCGGGATCGTCAGTTCTTC.

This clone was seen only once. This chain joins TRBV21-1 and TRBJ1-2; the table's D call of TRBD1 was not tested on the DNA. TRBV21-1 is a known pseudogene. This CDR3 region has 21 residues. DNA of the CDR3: TGTGCCAGCAGCTCCCAATCCGGGGCCTCTCGTGCTGTACAGGGACCTTATGGCTACACCTTC. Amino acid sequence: CASSSQSGASRAVQGPYGYTF.

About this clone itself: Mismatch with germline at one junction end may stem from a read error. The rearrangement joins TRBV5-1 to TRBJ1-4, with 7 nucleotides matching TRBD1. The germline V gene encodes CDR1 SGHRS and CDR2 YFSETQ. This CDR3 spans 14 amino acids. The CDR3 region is CASSPHRDREKLFF. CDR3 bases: TGCGCCAGCAGCCCACACCGGGACAGAGAAAAACTATTTTTT.

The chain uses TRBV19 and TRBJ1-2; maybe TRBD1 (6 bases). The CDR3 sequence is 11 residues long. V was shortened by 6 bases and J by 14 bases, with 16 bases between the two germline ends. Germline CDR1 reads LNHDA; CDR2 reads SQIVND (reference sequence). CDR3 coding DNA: TGTGCCAGTAGCCACATCAGGGGAAAGACCTTC. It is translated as CASSHIRGKTF.

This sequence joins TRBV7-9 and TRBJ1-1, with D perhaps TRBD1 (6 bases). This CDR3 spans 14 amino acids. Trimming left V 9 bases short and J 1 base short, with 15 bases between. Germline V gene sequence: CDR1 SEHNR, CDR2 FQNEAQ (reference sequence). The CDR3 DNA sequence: TGTGCCAGTAGGGGGTCTCCGGGGAACACTGAAGCTTTCTTT. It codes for CASRGSPGNTEAFF.

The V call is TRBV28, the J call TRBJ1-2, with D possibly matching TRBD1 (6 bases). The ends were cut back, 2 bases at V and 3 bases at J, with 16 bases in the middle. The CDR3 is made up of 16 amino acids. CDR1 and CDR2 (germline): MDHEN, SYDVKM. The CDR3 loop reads CASSLQPQGPYYGYTF. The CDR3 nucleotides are TGTGCCAGCAGTTTACAGCCACAGGGCCCCTACTATGGCTACACCTTC.

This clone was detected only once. The CDR3 DNA follows: TGTGCCAGCTCACAATTAAGTCCGGGACAGGGGAACACAGATACGCAGTATTTT. Translated: CASSQLSPGQGNTDTQYF. The gene calls are TRBV18 and TRBJ2-3, with 10 bases matching TRBD1. The V segment lost 4 bases and the J segment 2 bases; nucleotides outside the gene matches: 12. The CDR3 loop spans 18 amino acids. The germline CDR1 and CDR2 sequences are KGHSH and LQKENI.

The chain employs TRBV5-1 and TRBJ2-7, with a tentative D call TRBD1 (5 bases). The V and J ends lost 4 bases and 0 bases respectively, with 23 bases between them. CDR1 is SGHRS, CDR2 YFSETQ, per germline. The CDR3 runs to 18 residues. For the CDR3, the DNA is TGCGCCAGCAGCCCTTCCCCCTGCTTAGGGGATAACTCCTACGAGCAGTACTTC. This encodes CASSPSPCLGDNSYEQYF.

The CDR3 loop reads CASAPTLSGANVLTF. CDR3 bases: TGTGCCAGCGCACCGACACTTTCCGGGGCCAACGTCCTGACTTTC. The chain couples TRBV27 to TRBJ2-6; D is ambiguous. Trimming took 8 bases from V and 4 from J, leaving 15 bases between them. This CDR3 is built from 15 residues. CDR1 is MNHEY and CDR2 is SMNVEV in the germline V gene (reference sequence). Combining the CDR3 with reference TRBV27 and TRBJ2-6 gives the whole variable domain EAQVTQNPRYLITVTGKKLTVTCSQNMNHEYMSWYRQDPGLGLRQIYYSMNVEVTDKGDVPEGYKVSRKEKRNFPLILESPSPNQTSLYFCASAPTLSGANVLTFGAGSRLTVL.

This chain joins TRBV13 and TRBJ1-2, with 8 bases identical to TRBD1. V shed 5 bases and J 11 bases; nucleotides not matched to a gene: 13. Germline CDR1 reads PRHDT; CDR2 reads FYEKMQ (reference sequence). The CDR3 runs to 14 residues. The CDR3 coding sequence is TGTGCCAGCAGCCGACTCCGGGACAGGACCGATTACACCTTC. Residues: CASSRLRDRTDYTF.

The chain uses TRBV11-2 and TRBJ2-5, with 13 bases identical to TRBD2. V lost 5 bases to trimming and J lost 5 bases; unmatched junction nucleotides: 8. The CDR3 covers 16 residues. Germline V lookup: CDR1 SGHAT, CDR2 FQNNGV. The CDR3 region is CASSHGTSGKGETQYF. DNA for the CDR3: TGTGCCAGCAGCCACGGGACTAGCGGGAAGGGGGAGACCCAGTACTTC.

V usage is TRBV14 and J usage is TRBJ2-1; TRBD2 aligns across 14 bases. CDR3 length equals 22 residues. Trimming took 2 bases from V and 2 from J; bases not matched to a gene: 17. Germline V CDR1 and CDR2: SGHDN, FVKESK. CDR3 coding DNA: TGTGCCAGCAGCCAAAAAAAGGGACCCGGGACTAGCGGGGGAGAAACCTACAATGAGCAGTTCTTC. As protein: CASSQKKGPGTSGGETYNEQFF. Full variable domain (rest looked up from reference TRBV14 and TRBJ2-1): EAGVTQFPSHSVIEKGQTVTLRCDPISGHDNLYWYRRVMGKEIKFLLHFVKESKQDESGMPNNRFLAERTGGTYSTLKVQPAELEDSGVYFCASSQKKGPGTSGGETYNEQFFGPGTRLTVL.